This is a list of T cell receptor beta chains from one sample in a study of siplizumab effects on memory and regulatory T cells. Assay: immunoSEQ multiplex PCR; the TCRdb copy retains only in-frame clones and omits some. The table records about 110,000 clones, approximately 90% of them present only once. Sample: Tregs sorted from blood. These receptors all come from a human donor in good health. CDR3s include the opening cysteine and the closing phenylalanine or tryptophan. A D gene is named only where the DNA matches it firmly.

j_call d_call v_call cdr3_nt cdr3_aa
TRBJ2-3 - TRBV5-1 TGCGCCAGCAGCTACAGGGTGGAGGGGACAGATACGCAGTATTTT CASSYRVEGTDTQYF
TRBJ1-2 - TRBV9 TGTGCCAGCAGCGCCTCTGGGGTGGTGAAGGCCTTC CASSASGVVKAF
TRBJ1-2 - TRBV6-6 TGTGCCAGCAGCCGTCTACAGGGAACAGGCTACACCTTC CASSRLQGTGYTF
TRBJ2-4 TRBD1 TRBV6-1 TGTGCCAGCAGTGGTTCATTCGGACAGGCTAAAAACATTCAGTACTTC CASSGSFGQAKNIQYF
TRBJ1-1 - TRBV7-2 TGTGCCAGCGGACCTCAGGGAGGGTCTGAAGCTTTCTTT CASGPQGGSEAFF
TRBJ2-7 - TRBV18 TGTGCCAGCTCACCAATGGGGATGGGGGGATTCTACGAGCAGTACTTC CASSPMGMGGFYEQYF
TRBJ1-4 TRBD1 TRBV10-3 TGTGCCATCAGTGAGCCTACAGGGGGCGGTGAAAAACTGTTTTTT CAISEPTGGGEKLFF
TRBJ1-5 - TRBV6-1 TGTGCCAGCAGTGATGGGGGGATTGTTAGCAATCAGCCCCAGCATTTT CASSDGGIVSNQPQHF
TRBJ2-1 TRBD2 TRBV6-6 TGTGCCAGCAGTTCGCTAGCGGGGGTACACAATGAGCAGTTCTTC CASSSLAGVHNEQFF
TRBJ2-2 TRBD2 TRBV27 TGTGCCAGCAGGGGAGGGCGGGGGTCTACCGGGGAGCTGTTTTTT CASRGGRGSTGELFF
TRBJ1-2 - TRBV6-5 TGTGCCAGCAGATCGGACGGAGGGCTGGGCTACACCTTC CASRSDGGLGYTF
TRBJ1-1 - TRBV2 TGTGCCAGCGTGCCGGGTGGGGGGAACACTGAAGCTTTCTTT CASVPGGGNTEAFF
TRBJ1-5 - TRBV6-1 TGTGCCAGCAGTGCCGGCTCTAGGGGTAGCAATCAGCCCCAGCATTTT CASSAGSRGSNQPQHF
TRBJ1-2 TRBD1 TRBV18 TGTGCCAGCTCGACCGGGACAGGTCAGACCACCTTC CASSTGTGQTTF
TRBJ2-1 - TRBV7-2 TGTGCCAGCAGCTTAGGCGACCGGTACAATGAGCAGTTCTTC CASSLGDRYNEQFF
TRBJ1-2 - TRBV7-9 TGTGCCAGCAGCTTGGGCGCAACGCTACTCAGTGGCTACACCTTC CASSLGATLLSGYTF
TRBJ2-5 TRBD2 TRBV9 TGTGCCAGCAGCGTTCCCGGGACTAGCCGGGAGACCCAGTACTTC CASSVPGTSRETQYF